Below, one T cell receptor beta chain is given with its context. Its antigen is unknown. Some clones are missing from TCRdb's copy, which holds only in-frame ones; the method was immunoSEQ multiplex PCR. The repertoire holds under 45,000 clones, with approximately 80% as singletons. The CDR3 has 15 residues. The germline V gene encodes CDR1 SGHDT and CDR2 YYEEEE. Trimming removed 0 bases at V and 4 bases at J, with 11 bases between. The data were taken from a study of OX40 agonist ivuxolimab in advanced cancers. Study as a whole: Every patient in dose escalation had hepatocellular carcinoma, melanoma, renal cell or head and neck cancer. Broader study findings: On average, CD8+ T cells had more expanded clones than CD4+.

This sequence originates from an adult with an advanced solid tumor such as melanoma, head and neck, liver or kidney cancer. This sequence joins TRBV5-6 and TRBJ1-5; D uncertain. The input for sequencing was CD4+ or CD8+ T cells sorted from blood, taken in a trial of the OX40 agonist ivuxolimab. CDR3 sequence (DNA): TGTGCCAGCAGCTTGGCAATTAGCAGAAATCAGCCCCAGCATTTT. It codes for CASSLAISRNQPQHF.